A selection of T cell receptor beta chains follows, all from one sample in a study of blood T cell repertoires in COVID-19. Generated by immunoSEQ multiplex PCR, the TCRdb table keeps only in-frame clones and is missing some. The repertoire includes some 250,000 clones, around 86% of them detected once, and roughly 1.9% sits in the top ten. Sequencing was carried out using peripheral blood. The receptors come from a young man who had recovered from COVID-19. Each CDR3 is given with its conserved first and last residue. Each record gives: D gene, J gene, V gene, clone size, CDR3 protein, CDR3 DNA. D genes are given only for firm matches. Size tells how often a clone was seen (once, few, many) or the class of an expanded clone, and some rows leave it out.

.	TRBJ2-6	TRBV6-2/TRBV6-3	once	CASSPGSGANVLTF	TGTGCCAGCAGTCCAGGGTCTGGGGCCAACGTCCTGACTTTC
.	TRBJ2-5	TRBV6-5	.	CASTAGGLETQYF	TGTGCCAGCACCGCCGGGGGATTAGAGACCCAGTACTTC
.	TRBJ2-7	TRBV4-1	.	CASSGARGEQYF	TGCGCCAGCTCAGGGGCCAGAGGTGAGCAGTACTTC
.	TRBJ1-2	TRBV5-1	.	CASSLGGDMFYGYTF	TGCGCCAGCAGCTTGGGGGGCGACATGTTCTATGGCTACACCTTC
.	TRBJ2-5	TRBV2	.	CASRPRGLRTETQYF	TGTGCCAGCAGGCCACGGGGATTGAGGACAGAGACCCAGTACTTC
.	TRBJ1-1	TRBV6-6	.	CASSRPPGGRSTEAFF	TGTGCCAGCAGCCGGCCCCCGGGGGGGCGAAGCACTGAAGCTTTCTTT
TRBD2	TRBJ2-1	TRBV2	.	CASRLAGGLNEQFF	TGTGCCAGTAGACTAGCGGGGGGGCTCAATGAGCAGTTCTTC
.	TRBJ1-2	TRBV3-1/TRBV3-2	.	CASSQQGNYGYTF	TGTGCCAGCAGCCAACAGGGGAACTATGGCTACACCTTC
.	TRBJ2-2	TRBV4-1	.	CASYSGKGELFF	TGCGCCAGCTACTCAGGGAAAGGGGAGCTGTTTTTT
TRBD1	TRBJ1-6	TRBV7-3	.	CASSRDRDSPLHF	TGTGCCAGCAGCCGGGACAGGGATTCACCCCTCCACTTT
.	TRBJ1-2	TRBV7-9	once	CASSSVQNYGYTF	TGTGCCAGCAGCTCGGTACAGAACTATGGCTACACCTTC
.	TRBJ2-7	TRBV5-5	.	CASTRGTLRSEQYF	TGTGCCAGCACCCGGGGGACCCTCAGGAGCGAGCAGTACTTC
.	TRBJ2-1	TRBV10-3	.	CASSSLSGDNEQFF	TGTGCCTCGTCCTCCTTATCGGGAGACAATGAGCAGTTCTTC
.	TRBJ2-1	TRBV5-4	.	CASSQQGQREQFF	TGTGCCAGCAGCCAACAAGGGCAGCGGGAGCAGTTCTTC
TRBD1	TRBJ1-1	TRBV6-6	.	CASSRPPGQGGNTEAFF	TGTGCCAGCAGTCGGCCACCGGGACAGGGTGGGAACACTGAAGCTTTCTTT
.	TRBJ1-1	TRBV2	.	CASRLQEYQAFF	TGTGCCAGCAGGCTACAGGAATATCAAGCTTTCTTT
.	TRBJ2-1	TRBV28	.	CASGSGSYNEQFF	TGTGCCAGTGGAAGCGGGTCCTACAATGAGCAGTTCTTC
TRBD1	TRBJ2-2	TRBV4-1	.	CASSPMDRGNTGELFF	TGCGCCAGCAGCCCCATGGACAGGGGGAACACCGGGGAGCTGTTTTTT
.	TRBJ1-6	TRBV3-1/TRBV3-2	few	CASSRGAPGNSPLHF	TGTGCCAGCAGCCGCGGGGCCCCAGGTAATTCACCCCTCCACTTT
.	TRBJ2-3	TRBV10-3	.	CAISEGRGSTDTQYF	TGTGCCATCAGTGAGGGTAGGGGTAGCACAGATACGCAGTATTTT
.	TRBJ1-6	TRBV28	.	CASRTVLGALHF	TGTGCCAGCAGAACAGTCCTCGGGGCCCTCCACTTT
TRBD1	TRBJ2-5	TRBV5-1	.	CASSYWTGIKTQYF	TGCGCCAGCAGCTACTGGACAGGGATAAAGACCCAGTACTTC
.	TRBJ2-2	TRBV4-1	.	CASSQDVGPGELFF	TGCGCCAGCAGCCAAGATGTGGGCCCCGGGGAGCTGTTTTTT
.	TRBJ2-7	TRBV3-1/TRBV3-2	.	CASSQGWRLSFDEQYF	TGTGCCAGCAGCCAAGGATGGAGGCTGTCTTTCGACGAGCAGTACTTC
.	TRBJ2-5	TRBV9	few	CASSPPNNEETQYF	TGTGCCAGCAGCCCCCCCAACAACGAAGAGACCCAGTACTTC
.	TRBJ2-3	TRBV15	once	CATSRDGPQIADTQYF	TGTGCCACCAGCAGAGATGGCCCCCAGATCGCAGATACGCAGTATTTT
.	TRBJ1-1	TRBV15	.	CATSRERISSSSTEAFF	TGTGCCACCAGCAGAGAAAGAATCAGTTCTTCTAGCACTGAAGCTTTCTTT
.	TRBJ1-2	TRBV6-5	once	CASSFYGYTF	TGTGCCAGCAGCTTCTATGGCTACACCTTC
.	TRBJ1-3	TRBV5-1	.	CASSHQGASGNTIYF	TGCGCCAGCAGCCACCAGGGCGCATCAGGAAACACCATATATTTT
TRBD2	TRBJ2-1	TRBV4-1	.	CASSQAPTFRGGGDSYNEQFF	TGCGCCAGCAGCCAAGCTCCAACGTTCAGGGGCGGGGGGGACTCCTACAATGAGCAGTTCTTC
.	TRBJ1-2	TRBV2	.	CASSYGGMDGYTF	TGTGCCAGCAGTTACGGGGGGATGGATGGCTACACCTTC
TRBD2	TRBJ2-1	TRBV4-2	.	CASSQASAGGPDEQFF	TGTGCCAGCAGCCAAGCATCTGCGGGGGGGCCAGATGAGCAGTTCTTC
TRBD1	TRBJ1-2	TRBV5-1	few	CASTTGVWDGYTF	TGCGCCAGCACCACAGGGGTTTGGGATGGCTACACCTTC
TRBD2	TRBJ2-1	TRBV7-8	.	CASSLNGGRLFF	TGTGCCAGCAGCTTAAACGGGGGGAGGTTGTTCTTC
TRBD1	TRBJ1-1	TRBV6-5	.	CASSRDSYMNTEAFF	TGTGCCAGCAGCCGGGACAGCTACATGAACACTGAAGCTTTCTTT
.	TRBJ2-5	TRBV10-3	.	CAISETSWTGGQETQYF	TGTGCCATCAGTGAGACGTCCTGGACAGGAGGGCAAGAGACCCAGTACTTC
TRBD1	TRBJ1-2	TRBV4-1	.	CASSQDVGTGVLYGYTF	TGCGCCAGCAGCCAAGATGTGGGGACAGGAGTTCTCTATGGCTACACCTTC
TRBD1	TRBJ1-2	TRBV5-4	few	CASSPIDRGREGYTF	TGTGCCAGCAGCCCGATCGACAGGGGGCGAGAAGGCTACACCTTC
.	TRBJ2-5	TRBV9	.	CASSAQAQETQYF	TGTGCCAGCAGCGCGCAGGCACAAGAGACCCAGTACTTC
.	TRBJ2-6	TRBV2	.	CASKRGSGANVLTF	TGTGCCAGCAAACGCGGTTCAGGGGCCAACGTCCTGACTTTC
.	TRBJ1-6	TRBV5-1	.	CASSLAGENSPLHF	TGCGCCAGCAGCTTGGCTGGAGAAAATTCACCCCTCCACTTT
TRBD1	TRBJ1-1	TRBV18	once	CASSPGTGGLNTEAFF	TGTGCCAGCTCGCCAGGGACAGGGGGGCTTAACACTGAAGCTTTCTTT
TRBD1	TRBJ1-2	TRBV28	.	CASRLPGTGNGYTF	TGTGCCAGCAGGTTGCCCGGGACAGGGAATGGCTACACCTTC
TRBD1	TRBJ2-7	TRBV10-3	.	CAISGGQARDEQYF	TGTGCCATCAGTGGCGGACAGGCACGCGACGAGCAGTACTTC
TRBD1	TRBJ1-4	TRBV18	.	CASSPRGQEKLFF	TGTGCCAGCTCACCAAGGGGGCAAGAAAAACTGTTTTTT
TRBD1	TRBJ1-1	TRBV2	.	CASPRDRAPRAEAFF	TGTGCCAGCCCCCGGGACAGGGCCCCACGGGCTGAAGCTTTCTTT
.	TRBJ2-5	TRBV7-3	.	CASSSTGHGETQYF	TGTGCCAGCAGCTCGACGGGACATGGGGAGACCCAGTACTTC
.	TRBJ2-5	TRBV13	.	CASGWRGRTQYF	TGTGCCAGCGGCTGGCGGGGCCGGACCCAGTACTTC
.	TRBJ2-5	TRBV15	.	CATSYVTSRSRETQYF	TGTGCCACCAGCTATGTGACTAGTCGATCTAGAGAGACCCAGTACTTC